This T cell receptor (beta chain) was retrieved from a study of T cells in Graves' hyperthyroidism and ophthalmopathy. Overall study results and limits: Researchers found most expanded thyroid clonotypes above 0.001 in blood as well. With a median lead of around 6.7 months before onset, the model predicted ophthalmopathy.

This clonotype was seen at least ten times. Antigen specificity is unknown. TCR beta CDR3 regions were amplified from RNA. TCR CDR3 regions were first amplified by RT-PCR with HTBI primers. TCRdb fed the multiplex PCR reads into MiXCR, producing one record per CDR3 protein. The table records about 360,000 distinct CDR3 sequences, approximately 12% of them present only once. Uncontrolled infection, other autoimmune disease, pregnancy or lactation disqualified patients from enrolment. PBMCs were obtained from 9 to 10 ml fresh peripheral blood. CDR1 is SEHNR, CDR2 FQNEAQ, per germline (reference sequence). The J segment lost 7 bases and the V segment lost 5 bases, leaving 4 bases of the junction unmatched. This CDR3 has 13 amino acids.

Sequenced: blood. The sequence was collected from a man aged 25 to 40 with Graves' hyperthyroidism that later progressed to Graves' ophthalmopathy. The V gene is TRBV7-9, the J gene TRBJ2-7, with 11 bases identical to TRBD1. CDR3: CASSGQGAWEQYF. In nucleotides, the CDR3 is TGTGCCAGCAGCGGACAGGGGGCATGGGAGCAGTACTTC.